Below are 6 T cell receptor beta chains sequenced from a single sample in a study of response to subunit inactivated influenza vaccine. One entry per CDR3 protein, called by TCRdb with MiXCR from the RT-PCR reads. The sample includes approximately 500,000 distinct CDR3 sequences, about 15% of them seen just once. Sequenced material: PBMCs from blood, taken roughly 12 days after vaccination. These receptors all stem from a man aged 50 to 59 who received an inactivated influenza vaccine.

The rearrangement uses TRBV28 and TRBJ2-1; a possible D gene is TRBD2 (6 bases). The CDR3 spans 11 residues. Germline-derived CDR1 and CDR2 are MDHEN and SYDVKM. Trimming shortened V by 7 bases and J by 12 bases, and 13 bases separated the two germline ends. The CDR3 region has the DNA TGTGCCAGCACTAAAGTGGGGGGGCAGTTCTTC. It yields the protein CASTKVGGQFF.

A few counts support this clonotype. The chain uses TRBV6-5 and TRBJ1-2, with a weak D call TRBD1 (5 bases). V lost 2 bases and J lost 3, with 16 bases in between. Per germline, CDR1 MNHEY and CDR2 SVGAGI. This CDR3 is 16 amino acids long. CDR3 DNA sequence: TGTGCCAGCAGTTACAGGGGACTCTCCGGACACTATGGCTACACCTTC. This sequence encodes CASSYRGLSGHYGYTF.

This clonotype was seen a few times. This rearrangement joins TRBV2 to TRBJ2-1; TRBD1 matches at 9 bases. Per the germline V gene, CDR1 is SNHLY and CDR2 is FYNNEI. V was clipped by 0 bases and J by 7 bases; unmatched bases: 7. This CDR3 comprises 16 residues. The CDR3 DNA follows: TGTGCCAGCAGTGAAGCGCTACAGGGGGCATGGAATGAGCAGTTCTTC. It codes for CASSEALQGAWNEQFF.

For this clonotype: The junction departs from germline at one end; a sequencing error may be responsible. The V and J genes are TRBV6-1 and TRBJ1-3; no reliable D call. Germline-derived CDR1 and CDR2 are MNHNS and SASEGT. This CDR3 has 14 residues. This CDR3 is CASTSLGSGNTIYF. The CDR3 DNA is TGTGCGAGCACTAGCCTGGGGTCTGGAAACACCATATATTTT.

There are many counts of this clonotype. The chain couples TRBV3-1 to TRBJ2-7; TRBD2 might be the D (7 bases). Trimming shortened V by 0 bases and J by 0 bases, and 12 bases separated the two germline ends. In germline, CDR1 is LGHDT, CDR2 YNNKEL (reference sequence). The CDR3 contains 16 residues. CDR3 in amino acids: CASSQETGRVSYEQYF. DNA of the CDR3: TGTGCCAGCAGCCAAGAAACAGGGAGGGTCTCCTACGAGCAGTACTTC.

The genes are TRBV5-1 and TRBJ2-7, with a tentative D call TRBD2 (6 bases). Trimming left V 4 bases short and J 0 bases short, with 17 bases between. Germline V lookup: CDR1 SGHRS, CDR2 YFSETQ. The CDR3 has 16 residues. CDR3 DNA sequence: TGCGCCAGCAGCGCGGTGCAGCCGCGGGGCTCCTACGAGCAGTACTTC. It codes for CASSAVQPRGSYEQYF.